Described below is a single TCR beta chain sequence and its context. Its antigen is still unknown. This CDR3 is built from 14 residues. The germline V and J ends were trimmed by 3 bases and 1 base, with 8 bases remaining between them. The germline V gene encodes CDR1 KGHDR and CDR2 SFDVKD. The sample originates from a study of T cell responses to AZD1222 COVID-19 vaccine. Study-level points and caveats: The donor group comprised mostly white British people and more females; the analysis possibly underestimated clonal diversity. The study identified only six AZD1222 recipients as seropositive at baseline. Mapped onto spike, vaccine-associated CD4 TCRs spanned it and were dominant at 160-218 and 743-854. Unmutated variant regions are reportedly targeted by nearly half of spike-specific TCRs.

TCRdb's table, derived via immunoSEQ multiplex PCR, lists solely in-frame clones and lacks some. The sample shows 200,000 to 250,000 clones, about 92% of them seen only once. The chain carries TRBV24-1 and TRBJ2-5; perhaps TRBD1 as D (5 bases). The sequencing here drew on peripheral blood, taken on day 0 of MenACWY control vaccination. This clonotype originated in an adult in good health. The CDR3 loop is CATSDIGVQETQYF. In DNA form, the CDR3 reads TGTGCCACCAGTGATATAGGGGTCCAAGAGACCCAGTACTTC.